Below are 18 T cell receptor beta chains sequenced from a single sample in a study of blood T cell repertoires in COVID-19. Repertoires were generated with immunoSEQ multiplex PCR, while TCRdb's copy carries only in-frame clones and drops some. The profile shows approximately 58,000 clones, more than 65% of them singletons. Specimen: peripheral blood. These TCRs come from a woman aged 60-70 years with acute or convalescent COVID-19.

V usage is TRBV12-3 or TRBV12-4 and J usage is TRBJ1-1; D possibly corresponds to TRBD1 (6 bases). This CDR3 has 13 amino acids. Trimming removed 6 bases from V and 6 bases from J, with 14 bases in between. CDR3 region: CASSPGTHAEAFF. The CDR3 DNA sequence: TGTGCCAGCAGCCCTGGGACACACGCTGAAGCTTTCTTT.

This clone was picked up one time. The V gene is TRBV29-1, the J gene TRBJ2-3; 9 bases map to TRBD1. CDR1 and CDR2 from the germline V gene are SQVTM and ANQGSEA. CDR3 length: 14 amino acids. Unmatched junction bases numbered 7, after V lost 5 bases and J lost 4 bases. Written as DNA, the CDR3 is TGCAGCGTTCGAACAGGGGGCCTCGCAGATACGCAGTATTTT. Residues: CSVRTGGLADTQYF.

The V gene is TRBV18, the J gene TRBJ1-5; tentative D call: TRBD1 (6 bases). Germline CDR1 is KGHSH and CDR2 is LQKENI. Deletions cut 5 bases from V and 2 bases from J, with 13 bases between. CDR3 length: 15 amino acids. The CDR3 nucleotides are TGTGCCAGCTCATCCGGGACATCTGGCAATCAGCCCCAGCATTTT. It yields the protein CASSSGTSGNQPQHF.

The chain joins TRBV7-6 to TRBJ2-1; possibly TRBD2 for D (5 bases). The CDR3 spans 15 residues. V shed 2 bases and J shed 1 base, with 9 bases lying between them. Germline CDR1 reads SGHVS; CDR2 reads FNYEAQ. The CDR3 nucleotides are TGTGCCAGCAGCTTAAGTCGAGGGTCCTACAATGAGCAGTTCTTC. It specifies CASSLSRGSYNEQFF.

This clone was detected a few times. Here the CDR3 DNA reads TGTGCCAGAGAGTTTCCCGGGAAGGAAGCTTTCTTT. Translating gives CAREFPGKEAFF. This chain links TRBV21-1 with TRBJ1-1. TRBV21-1 is described as a pseudogene. The CDR3 runs 12 residues.

The rearrangement links TRBV9 to TRBJ1-3, with D possibly matching TRBD1 (5 bases). This CDR3 has 15 amino acids. The germline gives CDR1 SGDLS, CDR2 YYNGEE. With 2 bases removed from V and 2 bases from J, the gap between germline ends came to 11 bases. The CDR3 sequence is CASSVYPGTGNTIYF. The CDR3 DNA reads TGTGCCAGCAGCGTCTATCCAGGGACTGGAAACACCATATATTTT.

The sample holds a few counts of this clone. This chain connects TRBV5-1 to TRBJ2-2; no reliable D call. The V gene lost 1 base and the J gene lost 4 bases, with 14 bases spanning the gap. The germline V gene has CDR1 SGHRS and CDR2 YFSETQ. This CDR3 spans 16 amino acids. The DNA for the CDR3 is TGCGCCAGCAGCTTGTGGGCAGCTGTCCCCACCGGGGAGCTGTTTTTT. The encoded protein is CASSLWAAVPTGELFF.

This chain uses TRBV6-6 with TRBJ1-1; TRBD1 matches at 9 bases. Germline V gene lookup returns CDR1 MNHNY and CDR2 SVGAGI (reference sequence). The CDR3 runs to 14 residues. Losses at the gene ends were 5 bases for V and 4 bases for J; bases not matched to a gene: 5. Here the CDR3 DNA reads TGTGCCAGCAGTCCCGGGACAGGGAGCACTGAAGCTTTCTTT. It translates to CASSPGTGSTEAFF.

This clone was seen only a few times. V gene TRBV18 combines with J gene TRBJ1-4; D is uncertain. The germline V gene encodes CDR1 KGHSH and CDR2 LQKENI. With 0 bases removed from V and 4 bases from J, the gap between germline ends came to 9 bases. CDR3 size: 15 residues. The CDR3, as DNA: TGTGCCAGCTCACCACCAAGCTCTATTAATGAAAAACTGTTTTTT. Protein sequence: CASSPPSSINEKLFF. The entire variable domain, with the rest obtained from reference TRBV18 and TRBJ1-4, is as follows: NAGVMQNPRHLVRRRGQEARLRCSPMKGHSHVYWYRQLPEEGLKFMVYLQKENIIDESGMPKERFSAEFPKEGPSILRIQQVVRGDSAAYFCASSPPSSINEKLFFGSGTQLSVL.

V gene TRBV19 combines with J gene TRBJ1-4; 10 bases are a match to TRBD1. Germline lookup yields CDR1 LNHDA and CDR2 SQIVND (reference sequence). CDR3 length: 14 residues. V was clipped by 8 bases and J by 7 bases; unmatched bases: 7. Written as DNA, the CDR3 is TGTGCCAGTTCTCCGGGACAGGGGAGTGAAAAACTGTTTTTT. This translates into CASSPGQGSEKLFF.

The V and J genes are TRBV6-4 and TRBJ2-2; 7 bases are a match to TRBD1. In germline, CDR1 is MRHNA, CDR2 SNTAGT. CDR3 length equals 17 residues. The V gene end was trimmed by 5 bases and the J gene end by 2 bases; junction bases not matched to a gene: 11. CDR3 bases: TGTGCCAGCAGTCGACAGGGAGTCGGTGCTAACACCGGGGAGCTGTTTTTT. The encoded protein is CASSRQGVGANTGELFF.

The chain combines TRBV18 with TRBJ2-4, with 9 positions matching TRBD1. Unmatched junction bases numbered 9, after V lost 4 bases and J lost 8 bases. Per germline, CDR1 KGHSH and CDR2 LQKENI. The CDR3 runs 15 residues. CDR3 amino acids: CASSRGQGTVDIQYF. CDR3 DNA: TGTGCCAGCTCACGGGGACAGGGAACGGTGGACATTCAGTACTTC.

The gene calls are TRBV11-2 and TRBJ1-1; 8 nucleotides agree with TRBD1. V shed 6 bases, J shed 4 bases, and the junction held 10 bases outside the gene matches. The germline gives CDR1 SGHAT, CDR2 FQNNGV. CDR3 size: 15 residues. The CDR3 is CASSSSDRGGTEAFF. DNA for the CDR3: TGTGCCAGCAGTTCCTCCGACAGGGGCGGCACTGAAGCTTTCTTT.

CDR3 coding DNA: TGTGCCAGCAGTGAAGGGGTAGGGGGCAATGAAAAACTGTTTTTT. Its protein is CASSEGVGGNEKLFF. V is TRBV6-1 and J is TRBJ1-4; TRBD1 aligns across 7 bases. This CDR3 contains 15 residues. V gave up 1 base and J gave up 5 bases; unmatched junction bases: 4. Germline V gene sequence: CDR1 MNHNS, CDR2 SASEGT.

The chain combines TRBV5-5 with TRBJ1-1, with TRBD1 identical over 10 bases. Germline CDR1 SGHKS, CDR2 YYEKEE (reference sequence). J gave up 5 bases and V 6 bases, and 7 bases lay outside the gene matches. The CDR3 totals 14 residues. Here the CDR3 reads CASTTWDRGTEAFF. The DNA for the CDR3 is TGTGCCAGCACGACGTGGGACAGGGGTACTGAAGCTTTCTTT.

Here the CDR3 DNA reads TGTGCCAGCAGCAGGGCAATGAACACTGAAGCTTTCTTT. Amino acids: CASSRAMNTEAFF. V gene TRBV27 combines with J gene TRBJ1-1; maybe TRBD1 (5 bases). The CDR3 totals 13 residues. Per germline, CDR1 MNHEY and CDR2 SMNVEV (reference sequence). The V end was cut by 6 bases, the J end by 0 bases, with 8 bases between.

The chain is built from TRBV3-1 (or the pseudogene TRBV3-2) and TRBJ2-3, with TRBD2 identical over 8 bases. Germline assignment: CDR1 LGHDT and CDR2 YNNKEL (reference sequence). CDR3 length: 17 residues. J lost 3 bases, V lost 0 bases, and 8 bases had no gene match. The CDR3 bases are TGTGCCAGCAGCCAAGAGGGGGTAGCGGGGATAACAGATACGCAGTATTTT. This encodes CASSQEGVAGITDTQYF.

The rearrangement joins TRBV6-5 to TRBJ1-2; a weak D match, TRBD1 (6 bases). Germline V CDR1 and CDR2: MNHEY, SVGAGI. V lost 6 bases and J 7 bases, leaving 18 bases between the germline ends. CDR3 length: 14 amino acids. For the CDR3, the DNA is TGTGCCAGCAGAACTCTGGCCGAGGGGGTTGGCTACACCTTC. This sequence encodes CASRTLAEGVGYTF.